These 2 T cell receptor beta chains were sequenced from one sample in a study of blood T cells in healthy people across ages. A sample-barcoded 5' primer and a J-beta primer mix were used in a second PCR of roughly 6 to 11 cycles. MiXCR was run by TCRdb on the 5' RACE reads, yielding one entry per CDR3 protein. The sample lists 550,000 to 600,000 distinct CDR3 sequences, 27% occurring once. Sequenced: blood. All receptors derive from a woman in her 70s in good health.

The CDR3 region is CASSLPVVQETQYF. CDR3 in DNA: TGTGCCAGCAGCTTGCCCGTAGTACAAGAGACCCAGTACTTC. The chain uses TRBV5-5 and TRBJ2-5; D call uncertain. This CDR3 is built from 14 residues. Deletions cut 1 base from V and 2 bases from J, with 9 bases between. The germline V gene encodes CDR1 SGHKS and CDR2 YYEKEE (reference sequence).

This clonotype was seen a few times. The chain employs TRBV29-1 and TRBJ2-6; D may be TRBD2 (5 bases). Germline V gives CDR1 SQVTM, CDR2 ANQGSEA. The CDR3 length is 17 residues. V was cut by 5 bases and J by 2 bases, with 19 bases left in between. The CDR3 nucleotides are TGCAGCGTTTCCCTTCTCCAGGACTCAGCTGGGGCCAACGTCCTGACTTTC. This encodes CSVSLLQDSAGANVLTF.